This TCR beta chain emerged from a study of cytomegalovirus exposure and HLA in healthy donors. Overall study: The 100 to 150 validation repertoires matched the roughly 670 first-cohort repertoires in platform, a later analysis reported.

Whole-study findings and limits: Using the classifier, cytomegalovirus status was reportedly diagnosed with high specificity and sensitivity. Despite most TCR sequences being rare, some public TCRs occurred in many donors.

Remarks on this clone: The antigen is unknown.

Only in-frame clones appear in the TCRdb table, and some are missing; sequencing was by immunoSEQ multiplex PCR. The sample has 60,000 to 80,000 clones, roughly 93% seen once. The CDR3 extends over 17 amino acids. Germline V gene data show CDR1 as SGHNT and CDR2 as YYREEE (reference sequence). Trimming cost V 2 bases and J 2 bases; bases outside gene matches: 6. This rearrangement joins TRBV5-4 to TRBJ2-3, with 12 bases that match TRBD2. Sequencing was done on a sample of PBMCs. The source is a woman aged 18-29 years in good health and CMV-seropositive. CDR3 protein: CASSLKLAGGPTDTQYF. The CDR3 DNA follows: TGTGCCAGCAGCTTAAAACTAGCGGGAGGCCCCACAGATACGCAGTATTTT.